These 6 T cell receptor beta chains originate from one sample sequenced in a study of blood T cell repertoires in COVID-19. The protocol was immunoSEQ multiplex PCR, while the TCRdb copy is restricted to in-frame clones and leaves out a portion. The data show hundreds of thousands of clones, 89% seen once. Material: peripheral blood. The receptors shown here come from a man between 60 and 75 years old who had recovered from COVID-19.

The chain carries TRBV7-2 and TRBJ2-1, with 9 nucleotides matching TRBD1. CDR3 length: 15 residues. CDR1 and CDR2 (germline): SGHTA, FQGNSA. With 4 bases clipped from V and 2 bases from J, the junction kept 3 bases outside the gene matches. CDR3 nucleotide sequence: TGTGCCAGCAGCTATCGACAGGGGGCCTACAATGAGCAGTTCTTC. Encoded protein: CASSYRQGAYNEQFF.

J is TRBJ2-5 and V is TRBV5-1; possibly TRBD2 for D (5 bases). The CDR3 extends over 14 amino acids. Trimming cost V 0 bases and J 4 bases, with 10 bases left between them. CDR1 and CDR2 from the germline V gene are SGHRS and YFSETQ. The CDR3 nucleotides read TGCGCCAGCAGCTTGGCCGGAAGCGGAGAGACCCAGTACTTC. Encoded protein: CASSLAGSGETQYF. The entire variable domain, with the rest obtained from reference TRBV5-1 and TRBJ2-5, is as follows: KAGVTQTPRYLIKTRGQQVTLSCSPISGHRSVSWYQQTPGQGLQFLFEYFSETQRNKGNFPGRFSGRQFSNSRSEMNVSTLELGDSALYLCASSLAGSGETQYFGPGTRLLVL.

The chain links TRBV10-3 to TRBJ2-1; 13 bases match TRBD2. Germline V CDR1 and CDR2: ENHRY, SYGVKD. The J segment lost 5 bases and the V segment lost 0 bases, leaving 7 bases of the junction unmatched. The CDR3 runs to 18 residues. The CDR3 protein is CAISESITSGRGHNEQFF. Written as DNA, the CDR3 is TGTGCCATCAGTGAGTCTATAACTAGCGGGAGGGGCCACAATGAGCAGTTCTTC.

This clone was observed a single time. The chain employs TRBV7-3 and TRBJ2-7, with TRBD1 identical over 12 bases. The CDR3 is 15 amino acids. Germline CDR1 is SGHTA and CDR2 is FQGTGA. J was trimmed by 1 base and V by 6 bases; bases with no gene match: 4. The CDR3 nucleotides read TGTGCCAGCAGTCGGGACAGGGGGCATTCCTACGAGCAGTACTTC. Its translation: CASSRDRGHSYEQYF.

The V gene is TRBV7-2, the J gene TRBJ1-1; tentative D call: TRBD1 (6 bases). The CDR3 length is 12 residues. The V gene lost 5 bases and the J gene lost 11 bases, with 15 bases spanning the gap. CDR1 and CDR2 (germline): SGHTA, FQGNSA. In DNA form, the CDR3 reads TGTGCCAGCAGCAATACCGGGACACTGGCTTTCTTT. Translated, it gives CASSNTGTLAFF.

This chain joins TRBV6-1 and TRBJ1-6, with D hard to call. Trimming cost V 0 bases and J 6 bases, with 12 bases left between them. The germline V gene has CDR1 MNHNS and CDR2 SASEGT. The CDR3 length is 16 residues. CDR3 protein: CASSEAPTVPNSPLHF. The CDR3 DNA sequence: TGTGCCAGCAGTGAAGCACCTACAGTGCCTAATTCACCCCTCCACTTT.